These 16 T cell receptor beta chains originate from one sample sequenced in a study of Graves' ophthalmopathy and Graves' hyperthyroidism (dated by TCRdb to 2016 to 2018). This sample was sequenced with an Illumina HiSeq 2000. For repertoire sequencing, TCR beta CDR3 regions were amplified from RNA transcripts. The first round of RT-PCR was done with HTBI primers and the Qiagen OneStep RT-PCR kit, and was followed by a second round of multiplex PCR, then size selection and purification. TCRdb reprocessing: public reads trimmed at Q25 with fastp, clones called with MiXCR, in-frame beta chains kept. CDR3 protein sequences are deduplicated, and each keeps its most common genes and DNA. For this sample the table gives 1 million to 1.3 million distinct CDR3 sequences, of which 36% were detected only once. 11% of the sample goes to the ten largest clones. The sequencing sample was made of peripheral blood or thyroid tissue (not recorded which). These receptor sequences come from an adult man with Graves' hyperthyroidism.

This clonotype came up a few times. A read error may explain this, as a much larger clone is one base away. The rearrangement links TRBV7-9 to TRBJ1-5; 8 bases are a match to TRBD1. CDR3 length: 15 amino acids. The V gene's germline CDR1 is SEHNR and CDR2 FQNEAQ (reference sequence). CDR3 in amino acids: CASSFRTGPNQSQHF. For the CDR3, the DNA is TGTGCCAGCAGCTTTAGGACAGGGCCTAATCAGTCCCAGCATTTT. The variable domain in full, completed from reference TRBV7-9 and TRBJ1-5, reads DTGVSQNPRHKITKRGQNVTFRCDPISEHNRLYWYRQTLGQGPEFLTYFQNEAQLEKSRLLSDRFSAERPKGSFSTLEIQRTEQGDSAMYLCASSFRTGPNQSQHFGDGTRLSIL.

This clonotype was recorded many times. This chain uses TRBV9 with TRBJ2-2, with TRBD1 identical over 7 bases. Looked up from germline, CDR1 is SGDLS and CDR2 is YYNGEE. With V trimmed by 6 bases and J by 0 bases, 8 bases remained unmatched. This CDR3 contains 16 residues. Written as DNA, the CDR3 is TGTGCCAGCACCGAAGAGGGACAGCCGAACACCGGGGAGCTGTTTTTT. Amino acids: CASTEEGQPNTGELFF.

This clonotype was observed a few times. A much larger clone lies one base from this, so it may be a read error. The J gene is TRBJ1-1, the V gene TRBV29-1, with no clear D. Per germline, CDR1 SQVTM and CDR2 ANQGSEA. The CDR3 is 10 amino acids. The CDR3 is CGGRNTEAFF. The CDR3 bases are TGCGGCGGTCGGAATACTGAAGCTTTCTTT.

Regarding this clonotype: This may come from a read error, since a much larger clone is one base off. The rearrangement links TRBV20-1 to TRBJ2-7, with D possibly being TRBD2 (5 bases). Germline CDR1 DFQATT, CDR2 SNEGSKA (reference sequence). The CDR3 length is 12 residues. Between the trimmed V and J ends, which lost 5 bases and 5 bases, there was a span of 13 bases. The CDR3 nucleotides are TGCAGTGCTGGTCCAGGACTCGACGAGCAGTACTTC. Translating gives CSAGPGLDEQYF.

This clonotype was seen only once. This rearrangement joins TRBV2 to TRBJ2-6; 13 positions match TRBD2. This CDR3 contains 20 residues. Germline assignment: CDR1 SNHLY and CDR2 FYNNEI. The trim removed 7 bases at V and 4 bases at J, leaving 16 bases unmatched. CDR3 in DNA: TGTGCCAGCACCGATAGTACTAGCGGGGGGGCGAACACCGGGGCCAACGTCCTGACTTTC. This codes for CASTDSTSGGANTGANVLTF.

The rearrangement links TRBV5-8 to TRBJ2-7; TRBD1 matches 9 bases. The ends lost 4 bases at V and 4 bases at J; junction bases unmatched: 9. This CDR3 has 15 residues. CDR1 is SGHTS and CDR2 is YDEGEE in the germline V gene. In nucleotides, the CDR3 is TGTGCCAGCAGCCCTGGAGGGACAGGGATGTACGAGCAGTACTTC. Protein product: CASSPGGTGMYEQYF.

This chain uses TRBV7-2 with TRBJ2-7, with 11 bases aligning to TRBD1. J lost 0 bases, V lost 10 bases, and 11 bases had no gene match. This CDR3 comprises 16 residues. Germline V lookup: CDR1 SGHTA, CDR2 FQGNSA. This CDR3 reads CATSEAGTGGSYEQYF. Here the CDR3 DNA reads TGTGCCACCAGTGAGGCCGGGACAGGGGGCTCCTACGAGCAGTACTTC. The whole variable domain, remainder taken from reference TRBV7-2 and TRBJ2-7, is GAGVSQSPSNKVTEKGKDVELRCDPISGHTALYWYRQSLGQGLEFLIYFQGNSAPDKSGLPSDRFSAERTGGSVSTLTIQRTQQEDSAVYLCATSEAGTGGSYEQYFGPGTRLTVT.

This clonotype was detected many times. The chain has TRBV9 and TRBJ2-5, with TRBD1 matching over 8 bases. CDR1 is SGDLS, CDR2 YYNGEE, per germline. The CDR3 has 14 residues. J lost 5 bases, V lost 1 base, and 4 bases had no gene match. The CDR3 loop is CASSVQDRVETQYF. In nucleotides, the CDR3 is TGTGCCAGCAGCGTACAGGACAGGGTCGAGACCCAGTACTTC.

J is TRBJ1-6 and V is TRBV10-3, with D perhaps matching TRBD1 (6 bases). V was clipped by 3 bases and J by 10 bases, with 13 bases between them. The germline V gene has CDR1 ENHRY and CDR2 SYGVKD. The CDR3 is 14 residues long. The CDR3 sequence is CAISDQGPQSPLHF. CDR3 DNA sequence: TGTGCCATCAGTGATCAGGGGCCGCAATCACCCCTCCACTTT.

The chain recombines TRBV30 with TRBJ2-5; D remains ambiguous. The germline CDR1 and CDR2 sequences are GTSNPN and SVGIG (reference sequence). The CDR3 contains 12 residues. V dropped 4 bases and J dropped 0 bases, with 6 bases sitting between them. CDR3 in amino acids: CAWNTYQETQYF. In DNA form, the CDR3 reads TGTGCCTGGAACACGTACCAAGAGACCCAGTACTTC.

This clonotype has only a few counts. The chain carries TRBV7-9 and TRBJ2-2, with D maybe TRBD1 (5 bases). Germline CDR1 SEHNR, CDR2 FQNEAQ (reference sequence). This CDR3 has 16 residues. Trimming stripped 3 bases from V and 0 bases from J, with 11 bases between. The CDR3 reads CASSLSGLANTGELFF. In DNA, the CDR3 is TGTGCCAGCAGCTTGTCAGGGTTGGCGAACACCGGGGAGCTGTTTTTT.

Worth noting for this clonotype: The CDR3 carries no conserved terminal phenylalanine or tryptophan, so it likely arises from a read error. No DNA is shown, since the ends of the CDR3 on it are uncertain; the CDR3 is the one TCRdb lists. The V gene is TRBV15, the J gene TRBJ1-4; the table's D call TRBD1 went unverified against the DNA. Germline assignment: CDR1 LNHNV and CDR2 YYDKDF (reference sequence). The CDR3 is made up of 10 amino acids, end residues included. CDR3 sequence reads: CATSGGTGLL.

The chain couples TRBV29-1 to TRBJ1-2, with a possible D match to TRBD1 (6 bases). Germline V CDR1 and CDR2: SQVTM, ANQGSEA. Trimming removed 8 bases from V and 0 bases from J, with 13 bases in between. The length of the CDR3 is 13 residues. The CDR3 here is CSSGQGTNYGYTF. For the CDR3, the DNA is TGCAGCAGTGGGCAGGGGACTAACTATGGCTACACCTTC.

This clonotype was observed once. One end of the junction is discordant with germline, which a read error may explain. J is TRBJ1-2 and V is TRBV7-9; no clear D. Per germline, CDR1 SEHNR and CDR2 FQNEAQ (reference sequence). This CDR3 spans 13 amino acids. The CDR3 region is CASSTQLEYGYTF. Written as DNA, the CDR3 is TGTGCTAGCAGTACACAATTAGAGTATGGCTACACCTTT.

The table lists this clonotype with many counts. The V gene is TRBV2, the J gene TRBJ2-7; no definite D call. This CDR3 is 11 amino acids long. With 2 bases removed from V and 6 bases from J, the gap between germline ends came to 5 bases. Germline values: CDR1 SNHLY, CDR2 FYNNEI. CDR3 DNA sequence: TGTGCCAGCAGTGAACCCCGCGAGCAGTACTTC. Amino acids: CASSEPREQYF. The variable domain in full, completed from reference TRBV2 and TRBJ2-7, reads EPEVTQTPSHQVTQMGQEVILRCVPISNHLYFYWYRQILGQKVEFLVSFYNNEISEKSEIFDDQFSVERPDGSNFTLKIRSTKLEDSAMYFCASSEPREQYFGPGTRLTVT.

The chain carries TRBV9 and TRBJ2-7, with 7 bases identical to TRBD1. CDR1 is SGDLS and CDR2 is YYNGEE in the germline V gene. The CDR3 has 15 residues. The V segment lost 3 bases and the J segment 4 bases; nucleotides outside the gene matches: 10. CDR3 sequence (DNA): TGTGCCAGCAGCGAGAGACCGACAGGGTCGTACGAGCAGTACTTC. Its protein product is CASSERPTGSYEQYF.